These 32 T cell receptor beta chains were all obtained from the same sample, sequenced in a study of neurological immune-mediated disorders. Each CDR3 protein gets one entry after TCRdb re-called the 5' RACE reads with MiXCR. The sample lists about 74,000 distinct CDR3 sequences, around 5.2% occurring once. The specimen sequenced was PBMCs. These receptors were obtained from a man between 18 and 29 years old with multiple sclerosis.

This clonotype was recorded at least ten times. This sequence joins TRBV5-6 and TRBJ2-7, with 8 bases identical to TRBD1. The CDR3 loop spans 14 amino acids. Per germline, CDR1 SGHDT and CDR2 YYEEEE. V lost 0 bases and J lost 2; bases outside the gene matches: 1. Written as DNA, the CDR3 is TGTGCCAGCAGCTTGGCACAGGGGGCCTACGAGCAGTACTTC. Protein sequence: CASSLAQGAYEQYF.

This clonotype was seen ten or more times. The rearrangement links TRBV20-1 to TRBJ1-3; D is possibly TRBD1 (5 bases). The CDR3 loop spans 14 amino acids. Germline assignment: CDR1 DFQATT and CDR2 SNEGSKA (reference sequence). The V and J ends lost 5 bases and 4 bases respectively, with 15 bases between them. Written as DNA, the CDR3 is TGCAGTGCTGTAACTACAGGAGCAGGAAACACCATATATTTT. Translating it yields CSAVTTGAGNTIYF.

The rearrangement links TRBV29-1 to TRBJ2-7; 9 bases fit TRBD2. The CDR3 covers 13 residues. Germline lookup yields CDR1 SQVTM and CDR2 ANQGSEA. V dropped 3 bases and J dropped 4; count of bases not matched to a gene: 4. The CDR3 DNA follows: TGCAGCGTTGACGGCGGGGGGGCTTACGAGCAGTACTTC. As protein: CSVDGGGAYEQYF.

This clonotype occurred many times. CDR3 DNA sequence: TGTGCCAGCAGCGCCGGACAGAGCAATCAGCCCCAGCATTTT. Its translation is CASSAGQSNQPQHF. The chain has TRBV9 and TRBJ1-5, with D possibly being TRBD1 (6 bases). The CDR3 loop spans 14 amino acids. In germline, CDR1 is SGDLS, CDR2 YYNGEE. With 3 bases removed from V and 1 base from J, the gap between germline ends came to 8 bases.

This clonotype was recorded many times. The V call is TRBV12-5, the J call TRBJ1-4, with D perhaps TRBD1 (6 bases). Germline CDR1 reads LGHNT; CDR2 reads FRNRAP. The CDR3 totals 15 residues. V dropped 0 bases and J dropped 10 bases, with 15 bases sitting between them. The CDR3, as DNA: TGTGCTAGTGGTTTGGTACAGGGTAGATCCGCAAAACTGTTTTTT. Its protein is CASGLVQGRSAKLFF. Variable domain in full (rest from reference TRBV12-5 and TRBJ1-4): DARVTQTPRHKVTEMGQEVTMRCQPILGHNTVFWYRQTMMQGLELLAYFRNRAPLDDSGMPKDRFSAEMPDATLATLKIQPSEPRDSAVYFCASGLVQGRSAKLFFGSGTQLSVL.

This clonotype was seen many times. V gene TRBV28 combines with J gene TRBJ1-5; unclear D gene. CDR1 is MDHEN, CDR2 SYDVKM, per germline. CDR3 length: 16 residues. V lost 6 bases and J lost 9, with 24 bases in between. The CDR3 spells CASSSSTMGWMAPQHF. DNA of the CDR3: TGTGCCAGCAGCTCTAGCACGATGGGGTGGATGGCGCCCCAGCATTTT.

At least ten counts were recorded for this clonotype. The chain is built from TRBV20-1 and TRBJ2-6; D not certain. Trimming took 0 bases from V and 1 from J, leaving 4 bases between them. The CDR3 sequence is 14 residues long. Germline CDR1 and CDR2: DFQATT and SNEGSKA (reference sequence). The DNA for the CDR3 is TGCAGTGCTAGAGAGGGTTCTGGGGCCAACGTCCTGACTTTC. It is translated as CSAREGSGANVLTF.

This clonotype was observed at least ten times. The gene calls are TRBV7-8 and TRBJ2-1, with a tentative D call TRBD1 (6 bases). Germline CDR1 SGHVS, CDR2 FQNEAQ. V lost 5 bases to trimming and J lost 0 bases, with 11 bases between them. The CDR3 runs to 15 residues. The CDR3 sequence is CASSQGTYSYNEQFF. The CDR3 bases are TGTGCCAGCAGCCAAGGGACATACTCCTACAATGAGCAGTTCTTC.

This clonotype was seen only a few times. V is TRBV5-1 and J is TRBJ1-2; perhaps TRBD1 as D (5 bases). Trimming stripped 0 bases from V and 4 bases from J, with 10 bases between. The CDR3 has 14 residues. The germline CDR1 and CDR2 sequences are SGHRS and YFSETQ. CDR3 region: CASSLGKGPYGYTF. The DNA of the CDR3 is TGCGCCAGCAGCTTGGGCAAGGGGCCCTATGGCTACACCTTC.

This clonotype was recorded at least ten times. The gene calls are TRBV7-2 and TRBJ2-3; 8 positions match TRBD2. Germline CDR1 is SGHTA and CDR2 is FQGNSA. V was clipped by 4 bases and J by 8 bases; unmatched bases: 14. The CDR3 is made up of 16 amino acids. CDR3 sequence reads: CASSSTSANQGGTQYF. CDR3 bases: TGTGCCAGCAGCTCGACTAGCGCTAACCAGGGAGGTACGCAGTATTTT.

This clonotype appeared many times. The CDR3 nucleotides read TGTGCCATCAGTGAGAGTCCCCCGAACACCGGGGAGCTGTTTTTT. This sequence encodes CAISESPPNTGELFF. V usage is TRBV10-3 and J usage is TRBJ2-2; D ambiguous. Germline CDR1 reads ENHRY; CDR2 reads SYGVKD. The CDR3 covers 15 residues. The germline V and J ends were trimmed by 2 bases and 0 bases, with 7 bases remaining between them.

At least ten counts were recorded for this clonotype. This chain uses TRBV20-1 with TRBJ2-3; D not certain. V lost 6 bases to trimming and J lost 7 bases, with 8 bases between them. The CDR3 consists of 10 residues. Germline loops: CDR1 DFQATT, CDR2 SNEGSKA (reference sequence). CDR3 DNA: TGCAGTGCCCGTAAGAATACGCAGTATTTT. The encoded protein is CSARKNTQYF.

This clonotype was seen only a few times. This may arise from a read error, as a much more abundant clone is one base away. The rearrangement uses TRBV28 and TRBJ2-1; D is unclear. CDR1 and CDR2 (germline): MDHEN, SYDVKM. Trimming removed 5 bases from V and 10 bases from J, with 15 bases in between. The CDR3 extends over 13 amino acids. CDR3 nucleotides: TGTGCCAGCAGTCTCTCTAAGTTCGGCGAGCAGTTCTTC. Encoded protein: CASSLSKFGEQFF.

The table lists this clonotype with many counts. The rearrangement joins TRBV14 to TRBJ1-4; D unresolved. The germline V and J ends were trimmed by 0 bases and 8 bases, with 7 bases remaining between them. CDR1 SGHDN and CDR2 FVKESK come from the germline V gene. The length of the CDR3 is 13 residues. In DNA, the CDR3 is TGTGCCAGCAGCCAAGAAGTCCGGGAAAAACTGTTTTTT. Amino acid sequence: CASSQEVREKLFF. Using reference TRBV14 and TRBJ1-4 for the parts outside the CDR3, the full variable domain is EAGVTQFPSHSVIEKGQTVTLRCDPISGHDNLYWYRRVMGKEIKFLLHFVKESKQDESGMPNNRFLAERTGGTYSTLKVQPAELEDSGVYFCASSQEVREKLFFGSGTQLSVL.

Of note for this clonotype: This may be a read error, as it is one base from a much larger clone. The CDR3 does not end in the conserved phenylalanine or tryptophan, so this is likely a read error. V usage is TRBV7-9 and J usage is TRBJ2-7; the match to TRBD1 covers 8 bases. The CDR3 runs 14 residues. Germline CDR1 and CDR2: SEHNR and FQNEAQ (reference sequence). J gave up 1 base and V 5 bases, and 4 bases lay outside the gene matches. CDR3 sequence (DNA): TGTGCCAGCAGCCCCCGGGACAGGTCCTACGAGCAGTACATC. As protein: CASSPRDRSYEQYI.

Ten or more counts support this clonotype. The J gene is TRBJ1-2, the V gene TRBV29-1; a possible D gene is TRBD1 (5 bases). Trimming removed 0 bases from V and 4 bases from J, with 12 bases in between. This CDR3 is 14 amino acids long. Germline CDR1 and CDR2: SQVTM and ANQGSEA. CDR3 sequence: CSVEDPGQAYGYTF. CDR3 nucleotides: TGCAGCGTTGAAGATCCAGGACAAGCCTATGGCTACACCTTC.

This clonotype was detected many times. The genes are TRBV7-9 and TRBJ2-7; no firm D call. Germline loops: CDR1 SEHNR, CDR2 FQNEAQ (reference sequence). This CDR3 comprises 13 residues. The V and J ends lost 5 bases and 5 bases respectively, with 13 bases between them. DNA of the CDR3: TGTGCCAGCAGCGTCTCGTGGGGTAACGAGCAGTACTTC. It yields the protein CASSVSWGNEQYF.

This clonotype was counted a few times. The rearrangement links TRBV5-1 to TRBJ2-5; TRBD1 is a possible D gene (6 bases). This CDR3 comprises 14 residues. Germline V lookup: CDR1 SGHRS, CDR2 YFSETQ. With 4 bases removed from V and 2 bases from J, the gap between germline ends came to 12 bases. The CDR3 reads CASSPGADQETQYF. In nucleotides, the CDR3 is TGCGCCAGCAGCCCAGGGGCCGATCAAGAGACCCAGTACTTC.

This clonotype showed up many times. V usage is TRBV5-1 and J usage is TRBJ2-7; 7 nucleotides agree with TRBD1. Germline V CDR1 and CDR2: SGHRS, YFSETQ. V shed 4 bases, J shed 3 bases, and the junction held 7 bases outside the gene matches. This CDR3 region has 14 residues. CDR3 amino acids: CASSGGQRIYEQYF. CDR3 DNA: TGCGCCAGCAGCGGGGGACAGAGAATCTACGAGCAGTACTTC.

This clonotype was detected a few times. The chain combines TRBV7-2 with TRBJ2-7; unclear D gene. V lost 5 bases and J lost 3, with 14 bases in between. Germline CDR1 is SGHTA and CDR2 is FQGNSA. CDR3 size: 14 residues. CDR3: CASSENPLYYEQYF. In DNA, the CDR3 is TGTGCCAGCAGCGAGAACCCACTCTACTACGAGCAGTACTTC.

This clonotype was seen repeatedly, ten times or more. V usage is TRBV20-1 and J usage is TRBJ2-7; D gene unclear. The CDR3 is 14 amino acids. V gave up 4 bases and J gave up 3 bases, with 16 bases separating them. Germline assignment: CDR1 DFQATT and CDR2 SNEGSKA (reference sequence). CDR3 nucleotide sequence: TGCAGTGCTATTAAGGATGTGGTCAACTACGAGCAGTACTTC. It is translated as CSAIKDVVNYEQYF.

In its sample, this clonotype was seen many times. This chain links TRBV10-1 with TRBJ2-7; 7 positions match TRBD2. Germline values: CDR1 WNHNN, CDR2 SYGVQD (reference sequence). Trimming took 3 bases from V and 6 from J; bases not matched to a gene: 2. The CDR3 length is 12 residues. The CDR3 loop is CASSDPGGEQYF. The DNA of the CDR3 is TGCGCCAGCAGTGACCCGGGGGGCGAGCAGTACTTC.

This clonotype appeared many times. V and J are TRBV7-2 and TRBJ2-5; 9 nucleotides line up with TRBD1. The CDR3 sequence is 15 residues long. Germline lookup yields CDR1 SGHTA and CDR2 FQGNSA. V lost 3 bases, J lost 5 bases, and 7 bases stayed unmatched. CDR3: CASSFGGTGSETQYF. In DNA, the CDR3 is TGTGCCAGCAGCTTTGGCGGGACAGGGAGCGAGACCCAGTACTTC.

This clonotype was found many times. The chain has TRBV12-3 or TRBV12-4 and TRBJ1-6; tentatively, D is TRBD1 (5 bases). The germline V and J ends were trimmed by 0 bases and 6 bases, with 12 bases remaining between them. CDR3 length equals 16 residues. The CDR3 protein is CASSLAGQRTNSPLHF. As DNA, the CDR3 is TGTGCCAGCAGTTTAGCGGGGCAACGGACTAATTCACCCCTCCACTTT.

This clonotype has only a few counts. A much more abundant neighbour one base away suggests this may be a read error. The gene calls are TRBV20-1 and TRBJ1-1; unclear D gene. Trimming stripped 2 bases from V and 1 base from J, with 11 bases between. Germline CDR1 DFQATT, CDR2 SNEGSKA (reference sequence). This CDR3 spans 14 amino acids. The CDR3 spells CSARKGKTNTEAFF. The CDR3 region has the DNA TGCAGTGCTAGAAAAGGAAAGACGAACACTGAAGCTTTCTTT.

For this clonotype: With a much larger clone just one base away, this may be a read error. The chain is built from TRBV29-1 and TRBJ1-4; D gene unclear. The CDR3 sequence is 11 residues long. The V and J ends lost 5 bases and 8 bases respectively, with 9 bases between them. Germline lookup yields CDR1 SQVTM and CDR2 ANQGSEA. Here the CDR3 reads CSVTSGEKLFF. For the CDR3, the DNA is TGCAGCGTTACTAGTGGGGAAAAACTGTTTTTT. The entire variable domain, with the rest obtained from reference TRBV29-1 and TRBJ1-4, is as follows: SAVISQKPSRDICQRGTSLTIQCQVDSQVTMMFWYRQQPGQSLTLIATANQGSEATYESGFVIDKFPISRPNLTFSTLTVSNMSPEDSSIYLCSVTSGEKLFFGSGTQLSVL.

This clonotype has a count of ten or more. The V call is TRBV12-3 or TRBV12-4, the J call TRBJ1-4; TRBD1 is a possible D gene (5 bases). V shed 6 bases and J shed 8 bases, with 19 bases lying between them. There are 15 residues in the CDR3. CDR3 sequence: CASSTTDPRREKLFF. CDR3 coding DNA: TGTGCCAGCAGCACGACAGACCCACGGCGGGAAAAACTGTTTTTT.

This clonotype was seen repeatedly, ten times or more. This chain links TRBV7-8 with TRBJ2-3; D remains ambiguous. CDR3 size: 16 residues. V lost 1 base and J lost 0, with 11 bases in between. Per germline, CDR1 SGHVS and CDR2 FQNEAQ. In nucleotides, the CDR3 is TGTGCCAGCAGCTTAGAGGTGGCGCCTAGCACAGATACGCAGTATTTT. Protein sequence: CASSLEVAPSTDTQYF.

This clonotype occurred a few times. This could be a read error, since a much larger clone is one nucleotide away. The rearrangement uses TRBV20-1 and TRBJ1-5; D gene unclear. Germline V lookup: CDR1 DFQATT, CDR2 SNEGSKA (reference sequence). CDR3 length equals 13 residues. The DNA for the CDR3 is TGCAGTGCTAGGTCGGTGGGCAATCGGCCCCAGCATTTT. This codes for CSARSVGNRPQHF.

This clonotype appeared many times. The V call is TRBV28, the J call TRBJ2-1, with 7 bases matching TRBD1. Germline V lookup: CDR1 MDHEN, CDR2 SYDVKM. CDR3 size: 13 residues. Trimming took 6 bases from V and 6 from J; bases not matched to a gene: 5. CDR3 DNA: TGTGCCAGCAGCCTGGGACAGATCAATGAGCAGTTCTTC. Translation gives CASSLGQINEQFF.

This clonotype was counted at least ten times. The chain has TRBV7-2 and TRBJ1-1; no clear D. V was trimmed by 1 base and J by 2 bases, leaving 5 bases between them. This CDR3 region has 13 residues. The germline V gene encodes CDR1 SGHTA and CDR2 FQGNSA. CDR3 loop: CASSLVTNTEAFF. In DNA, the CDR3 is TGTGCCAGCAGCTTAGTAACCAACACTGAAGCTTTCTTT. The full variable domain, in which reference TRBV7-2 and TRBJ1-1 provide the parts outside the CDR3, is GAGVSQSPSNKVTEKGKDVELRCDPISGHTALYWYRQSLGQGLEFLIYFQGNSAPDKSGLPSDRFSAERTGGSVSTLTIQRTQQEDSAVYLCASSLVTNTEAFFGQGTRLTVV.

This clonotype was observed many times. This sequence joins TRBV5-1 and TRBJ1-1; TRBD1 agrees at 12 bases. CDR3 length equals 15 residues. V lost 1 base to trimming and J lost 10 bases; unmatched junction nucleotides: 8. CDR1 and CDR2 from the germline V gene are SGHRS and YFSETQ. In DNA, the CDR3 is TGCGCCAGCAGCTTGCGGGCGGGACAGGGGGCTGGAGCTTTCTTT. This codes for CASSLRAGQGAGAFF. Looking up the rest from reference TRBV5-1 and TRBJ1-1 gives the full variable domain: KAGVTQTPRYLIKTRGQQVTLSCSPISGHRSVSWYQQTPGQGLQFLFEYFSETQRNKGNFPGRFSGRQFSNSRSEMNVSTLELGDSALYLCASSLRAGQGAGAFFGQGTRLTVV.